The 26 T cell receptor beta chains below come from one sample, sequenced in a study of cytomegalovirus exposure and HLA in healthy donors. Researchers ran the PCR with 60 Vbeta and 13 Jbeta primers. Clones were sequenced by immunoSEQ multiplex PCR, and TCRdb holds only the in-frame ones, with some missing. The data show about 57,000 clones, approximately 83% seen once. The sample taken for sequencing was PBMCs. The receptors derive from a young man in good health and CMV-seronegative.

V gene TRBV6-5 combines with J gene TRBJ2-7; 7 bases line up with TRBD2. This CDR3 is 13 amino acids long. J gave up 5 bases and V 0 bases, and 1 base lay outside the gene matches. CDR1 and CDR2 (germline): MNHEY, SVGAGI. CDR3 coding DNA: TGTGCCAGCAGTTACTCGGGGGGGAACGAGCAGTACTTC. Its translation is CASSYSGGNEQYF.

The chain has TRBV6-5 and TRBJ2-7; 10 bases match TRBD1. V dropped 2 bases and J dropped 6; count of bases not matched to a gene: 10. CDR3 length equals 16 residues. Germline V gene lookup returns CDR1 MNHEY and CDR2 SVGAGI. This CDR3 is CASSYPHGTGVREQYF. In DNA, the CDR3 is TGTGCCAGCAGTTACCCCCATGGGACAGGGGTACGCGAGCAGTACTTC.

The chain joins TRBV4-1 to TRBJ1-2; no reliable D call. The V gene's germline CDR1 is MGHRA and CDR2 YSYEKL. The CDR3 consists of 15 residues. V was shortened by 0 bases and J by 5 bases, with 13 bases between the two germline ends. In nucleotides, the CDR3 is TGCGCCAGCAGCCAAGATCATACAGCTTCTTATGGCTACACCTTC. Its translation: CASSQDHTASYGYTF.

CDR3 nucleotide sequence: TGTGCCAGCAGCTCGAGCAGGGGGACTGAAGCTTTCTTT. Its translation is CASSSSRGTEAFF. The chain has TRBV11-3 and TRBJ1-1; TRBD1 matches 7 bases. J gave up 5 bases and V 4 bases, and 4 bases lay outside the gene matches. The CDR3 runs to 13 residues. Germline CDR1 reads SGHNT; CDR2 reads YENEEA.

As DNA, the CDR3 is TGTGCCAGCAGCCTCGACAGGGGCGATCAGCCCCAGCATTTT. It encodes CASSLDRGDQPQHF. The rearrangement uses TRBV11-2 and TRBJ1-5; 8 bases fit TRBD1. The CDR3 is 14 residues long. Germline-derived CDR1 and CDR2 are SGHAT and FQNNGV. J was trimmed by 5 bases and V by 5 bases; bases with no gene match: 5.

V and J are TRBV5-4 and TRBJ2-7, with a weak D call TRBD1 (6 bases). The CDR3 is 12 amino acids. CDR1 is SGHNT, CDR2 YYREEE, per germline (reference sequence). Trimming took off 1 base at V and 6 bases at J, with 8 bases between the two ends. CDR3 sequence reads: CASSLMGAEQYF. Written as DNA, the CDR3 is TGTGCCAGCAGCTTGATGGGGGCCGAGCAGTACTTC.

The chain joins TRBV7-9 to TRBJ1-4; 8 bases match TRBD1. With V trimmed by 5 bases and J by 3 bases, 2 bases remained unmatched. The CDR3 runs 14 residues. Germline CDR1 reads SEHNR; CDR2 reads FQNEAQ (reference sequence). CDR3 coding DNA: TGTGCCAGCAGCAACAGGGGGTCTAATGAAAAACTGTTTTTT. It is translated as CASSNRGSNEKLFF. The full variable domain, completed using reference TRBV7-9 and TRBJ1-4, is DTGVSQNPRHKITKRGQNVTFRCDPISEHNRLYWYRQTLGQGPEFLTYFQNEAQLEKSRLLSDRFSAERPKGSFSTLEIQRTEQGDSAMYLCASSNRGSNEKLFFGSGTQLSVL.

The V and J genes are TRBV7-2 and TRBJ2-6, with D perhaps matching TRBD2 (6 bases). Germline V CDR1 and CDR2: SGHTA, FQGNSA. V was trimmed by 5 bases and J by 4 bases, leaving 21 bases between them. The CDR3 extends over 18 amino acids. Here the CDR3 reads CASSQDQGWDWGANVLTF. CDR3 sequence (DNA): TGTGCCAGCAGCCAAGACCAGGGTTGGGACTGGGGGGCCAACGTCCTGACTTTC.

Within the sample, this clone is medium-sized. V is TRBV6-4 and J is TRBJ2-1, with TRBD2 matching 7 bases. CDR1 and CDR2 from the germline V gene are MRHNA and SNTAGT. The CDR3 length is 16 residues. Trimming at V came to 0 bases and at J to 0 bases, leaving 2 bases not matched to a gene. CDR3 bases: TGTGCCAGCAGTGACTCGGGCGGGAGCTCCTACAATGAGCAGTTCTTC. It codes for CASSDSGGSSYNEQFF.

The chain combines TRBV18 with TRBJ1-2, with TRBD1 matching 8 bases. CDR1 is KGHSH and CDR2 is LQKENI in the germline V gene. The CDR3 consists of 15 residues. The ends lost 3 bases at V and 4 bases at J; junction bases unmatched: 7. The CDR3 nucleotides are TGTGCCAGCTCACCTCCAGGGGGCTGGGGCTATGGCTACACCTTC. This codes for CASSPPGGWGYGYTF.

The chain links TRBV19 to TRBJ1-2, with a weak D call TRBD1 (5 bases). V was cut by 5 bases and J by 2 bases, with 15 bases left in between. This CDR3 spans 15 amino acids. Germline V gives CDR1 LNHDA, CDR2 SQIVND (reference sequence). Here the CDR3 DNA reads TGTGCCAGTAGTCCCCGACAGTCCGTGAACTATGGCTACACCTTC. It is translated as CASSPRQSVNYGYTF.

This chain links TRBV7-9 with TRBJ2-5; D is perhaps TRBD1 (5 bases). The J call may be faulty, since TRBJ2-7 better matches the DNA end. The CDR3 covers 13 residues. Germline V gene sequence: CDR1 SEHNR, CDR2 FQNEAQ (reference sequence). CDR3 in DNA: TGTGCCAGCAGCGTGCAGGGTTATTCCGAGCAGTACTTC. The encoded protein is CASSVQGYSEQYF.

The chain has TRBV4-3 and TRBJ2-5; D unclear. Judging by the DNA end, TRBJ2-7 fits better; the J call may be wrong. Germline-derived CDR1 and CDR2 are LGHNA and YSLEER. The CDR3 runs to 15 residues. CDR3 amino acids: CASSQDRTSIYEQYF. The CDR3 region has the DNA TGCGCCAGCAGCCAAGACCGTACGAGCATCTACGAGCAGTACTTC.

This clone was found a few times. The genes are TRBV6-5 and TRBJ2-7; a possible D gene is TRBD1 (5 bases). The V gene lost 7 bases and the J gene lost 6 bases, with 10 bases spanning the gap. CDR1 is MNHEY and CDR2 is SVGAGI in the germline V gene. The CDR3 spans 11 residues. In DNA form, the CDR3 reads TGTGCCAGCAAGACAGTCTCCGAGCAGTACTTC. Residues: CASKTVSEQYF.

In this sample, this clone turned up a few times. The chain combines TRBV4-3 with TRBJ2-1; TRBD2 agrees at 12 bases. The V gene's germline CDR1 is LGHNA and CDR2 YSLEER. The CDR3 is 16 residues long. Trimming at V came to 4 bases and at J to 3 bases, leaving 4 bases not matched to a gene. CDR3 region: CASSPRLAGDYNEQFF. In DNA form, the CDR3 reads TGCGCCAGCAGCCCCAGACTAGCGGGGGACTACAATGAGCAGTTCTTC.

The V gene is TRBV2, the J gene TRBJ2-7; TRBD1 agrees at 9 bases. This CDR3 contains 14 residues. V lost 6 bases and J lost 3; bases outside the gene matches: 6. The germline V gene has CDR1 SNHLY and CDR2 FYNNEI. CDR3 loop: CASRPGTGNYEQYF. The CDR3 DNA sequence: TGTGCCAGCAGGCCCGGGACAGGGAACTACGAGCAGTACTTC. Based on the CDR3 plus reference TRBV2 and TRBJ2-7, the full variable domain is EPEVTQTPSHQVTQMGQEVILRCVPISNHLYFYWYRQILGQKVEFLVSFYNNEISEKSEIFDDQFSVERPDGSNFTLKIRSTKLEDSAMYFCASRPGTGNYEQYFGPGTRLTVT.

In this sample, this clone turned up a few times. The chain uses TRBV27 and TRBJ2-7; a weak D match, TRBD2 (6 bases). Trimming stripped 6 bases from V and 2 bases from J, with 11 bases between. This CDR3 has 13 residues. The germline V gene has CDR1 MNHEY and CDR2 SMNVEV (reference sequence). CDR3 protein: CASRASEPYEQYF. CDR3 sequence (DNA): TGTGCCAGCAGGGCTAGCGAGCCCTACGAGCAGTACTTC.

The chain combines TRBV27 with TRBJ2-1; 13 bases are a match to TRBD2. J gave up 8 bases and V 7 bases, and 11 bases lay outside the gene matches. The CDR3 totals 16 residues. Germline CDR1 and CDR2: MNHEY and SMNVEV (reference sequence). The CDR3 nucleotides are TGTGCCAGCAAAAACGGACTAGCGGGGGTTTATGATGAGCAGTTCTTC. The encoded protein is CASKNGLAGVYDEQFF.

The chain recombines TRBV29-1 with TRBJ1-5; no firm D call. Germline V gene lookup returns CDR1 SQVTM and CDR2 ANQGSEA. Trimming shortened V by 5 bases and J by 2 bases, and 13 bases separated the two germline ends. The length of the CDR3 is 14 residues. CDR3 region: CSVSGGPRNQPQHF. DNA for the CDR3: TGCAGCGTTTCGGGAGGCCCTCGCAATCAGCCCCAGCATTTT.

This clone was detected once. DNA of the CDR3: TGTGCCAGCTCACCGGCAGGGGGCTGGGACACTGAAGCTTTCTTT. Translation: CASSPAGGWDTEAFF. The chain has TRBV18 and TRBJ1-1, with 8 positions matching TRBD1. J gave up 3 bases and V 3 bases, and 6 bases lay outside the gene matches. Germline CDR1 reads KGHSH; CDR2 reads LQKENI. The CDR3 has 15 amino acids.

This chain joins TRBV7-8 and TRBJ2-6; a possible D gene is TRBD2 (6 bases). There are 17 residues in the CDR3. Trimming took 1 base from V and 4 from J, leaving 14 bases between them. CDR1 SGHVS and CDR2 FQNEAQ come from the germline V gene. The CDR3 sequence: CASSLGQGGLGANVLTF. CDR3 DNA: TGTGCCAGCAGCTTAGGGCAGGGAGGCCTCGGGGCCAACGTCCTGACTTTC.

V is TRBV19 and J is TRBJ2-7; 7 bases map to TRBD1. With V trimmed by 4 bases and J by 3 bases, 15 bases remained unmatched. The CDR3 loop spans 17 amino acids. Germline lookup yields CDR1 LNHDA and CDR2 SQIVND (reference sequence). This CDR3 reads CASSSLGSGQRDYEQYF. The CDR3 region has the DNA TGTGCCAGTAGTAGCCTGGGATCGGGACAGAGGGACTACGAGCAGTACTTC.

This chain joins TRBV7-2 and TRBJ2-5; 9 bases agree with TRBD2. The germline CDR1 and CDR2 sequences are SGHTA and FQGNSA. Trimming cost V 7 bases and J 5 bases; bases outside gene matches: 14. The CDR3 is 16 residues long. CDR3 region: CASNLLAAGGGETQYF. DNA for the CDR3: TGTGCCAGCAACCTCCTAGCGGCGGGAGGGGGGGAGACCCAGTACTTC.

This chain connects TRBV27 to TRBJ1-6; 7 nucleotides align to TRBD1. CDR1 is MNHEY and CDR2 is SMNVEV in the germline V gene (reference sequence). With 6 bases clipped from V and 0 bases from J, the junction kept 2 bases outside the gene matches. This CDR3 comprises 15 residues. CDR3 sequence: CASSGQDSYNSPLHF. For the CDR3, the DNA is TGTGCCAGCAGCGGACAGGACTCCTATAATTCACCCCTCCACTTT.

Only a few counts were recorded for this clone. The V call is TRBV6-6, the J call TRBJ1-2, with 7 nucleotides matching TRBD1. The J segment lost 2 bases and the V segment lost 5 bases, leaving 8 bases of the junction unmatched. CDR1 and CDR2 (germline): MNHNY, SVGAGI (reference sequence). This CDR3 is built from 15 residues. The CDR3 coding sequence is TGTGCCAGCAGTCCCTACAGGGGACCGAACTATGGCTACACCTTC. Protein: CASSPYRGPNYGYTF.

The chain couples TRBV15 to TRBJ1-2; D gene unclear. The germline V and J ends were trimmed by 7 bases and 2 bases, with 14 bases remaining between them. The CDR3 is made up of 14 amino acids. The germline CDR1 and CDR2 sequences are LNHNV and YYDKDF (reference sequence). The CDR3 here is CATTPGRMNYGYTF. CDR3 coding DNA: TGTGCCACCACCCCGGGGAGGATGAACTATGGCTACACCTTC. The full variable domain, with the rest looked up from reference TRBV15 and TRBJ1-2, is DAMVIQNPRYQVTQFGKPVTLSCSQTLNHNVMYWYQQKSSQAPKLLFHYYDKDFNNEADTPDNFQSRRPNTSFCFLDIRSPGLGDTAMYLCATTPGRMNYGYTFGSGTRLTVV.